The 26 T cell receptor beta chains presented below share a single source sample, sequenced in a study of response to subunit inactivated influenza vaccine. TCRdb called the RT-PCR reads again in MiXCR, with one record for every CDR3 protein. The table records approximately 530,000 distinct CDR3 sequences, approximately 12% of them present only once. The sample here was PBMCs from blood, taken roughly 48 days after vaccination. The receptors originated from a man in his forties or fifties who received an inactivated influenza vaccine.

V gene TRBV6-5 combines with J gene TRBJ2-5; TRBD2 might be the D (5 bases). Germline CDR1 reads MNHEY; CDR2 reads SVGAGI. Deletions cut 2 bases from V and 7 bases from J, with 11 bases between. This CDR3 has 13 residues. CDR3 sequence reads: CASSYPLARTQYF. Written as DNA, the CDR3 is TGTGCCAGCAGTTACCCGCTAGCCCGGACCCAGTACTTC.

V and J are TRBV2 and TRBJ2-1; D is uncertain. The CDR3 spans 15 residues. CDR1 is SNHLY, CDR2 FYNNEI, per germline. V was pared by 4 bases and J by 5 bases, with 15 bases between. CDR3 nucleotide sequence: TGTGCCAGCAGTGTAGGCCCAGTCACGAACAATGAGCAGTTCTTC. It codes for CASSVGPVTNNEQFF.

This clonotype has just a few counts. V usage is TRBV7-9 and J usage is TRBJ1-4; 9 bases are a match to TRBD1. The ends lost 0 bases at V and 6 bases at J; junction bases unmatched: 5. CDR3 length: 16 residues. From germline, CDR1 is SEHNR and CDR2 FQNEAQ (reference sequence). The CDR3 coding sequence is TGTGCCAGCAGCTTAGCGTGGACAGGGGAAGATGAAAAACTGTTTTTT. Amino acids: CASSLAWTGEDEKLFF.

The chain carries TRBV7-9 and TRBJ1-2; unclear D gene. The CDR3 length is 14 residues. The V end lost 7 bases, the J end lost 0 bases, and 12 bases lay between the germline ends. Germline V CDR1 and CDR2: SEHNR, FQNEAQ (reference sequence). CDR3: CASIDDPSNYGYTF. CDR3 sequence (DNA): TGTGCCAGCATTGACGACCCTTCTAACTATGGCTACACCTTC.

This rearrangement joins TRBV9 to TRBJ2-5; 9 bases fit TRBD1. This CDR3 has 14 residues. Germline trimming cut 2 bases from V and 1 base from J; bases unmatched to any gene: 0. Per germline, CDR1 SGDLS and CDR2 YYNGEE. DNA of the CDR3: TGTGCCAGCAGCGTGGGACAGGGCCAAGAGACCCAGTACTTC. Amino acid sequence: CASSVGQGQETQYF.

This clonotype was seen many times. The chain combines TRBV29-1 with TRBJ2-1; the D is unclear. Germline-derived CDR1 and CDR2 are SQVTM and ANQGSEA. The CDR3 has 11 amino acids. V lost 5 bases and J 5 bases, leaving 7 bases between the germline ends. Here the CDR3 reads CSVRANNEQFF. DNA for the CDR3: TGCAGCGTTCGTGCGAACAATGAGCAGTTCTTC.

The sample holds a few counts of this clonotype. The V gene is TRBV24-1, the J gene TRBJ2-6, with TRBD1 as a possible D gene (6 bases). V was clipped by 4 bases and J by 3 bases, with 15 bases between them. This CDR3 comprises 17 residues. The germline gives CDR1 KGHDR, CDR2 SFDVKD. CDR3 in amino acids: CATSERIQGIGANVLTF. CDR3 nucleotides: TGTGCCACCAGTGAACGGATCCAGGGGATTGGGGCCAACGTCCTGACTTTC.

CDR3 amino acids: CASSLSPYVSYNEQFF. CDR3 bases: TGCGCCAGCAGCTTGTCCCCCTATGTCTCCTACAATGAGCAGTTCTTC. The V and J genes are TRBV5-1 and TRBJ2-1, with D unresolved. The CDR3 covers 16 residues. V lost 1 base to trimming and J lost 0 bases, with 11 bases between them. Germline CDR1 SGHRS, CDR2 YFSETQ.

The rearrangement uses TRBV20-1 and TRBJ2-7; D call uncertain. With 3 bases removed from V and 1 base from J, the gap between germline ends came to 7 bases. The CDR3 has 12 amino acids. The germline V gene encodes CDR1 DFQATT and CDR2 SNEGSKA (reference sequence). The CDR3 nucleotides read TGCAGTGCTAGGTATTTTTCCTACGAGCAGTACTTC. This gives the protein CSARYFSYEQYF.

This clonotype was found many times. The V call is TRBV10-3, the J call TRBJ2-7; 11 bases align to TRBD2. This CDR3 has 15 residues. In germline, CDR1 is ENHRY, CDR2 SYGVKD. The junction had 7 bases not matched to a gene; V was cut back by 4 bases and J by 5 bases. DNA for the CDR3: TGTGCCATCAGTGTGAGTCTAGCGGGGGGAAACGAGCAGTACTTC. It is translated as CAISVSLAGGNEQYF.

Many counts were recorded for this clonotype. The V and J genes are TRBV6-1 and TRBJ2-1, with TRBD1 identical over 10 bases. After removal of 6 bases from V and 1 base from J, the junction contained 6 bases not matched to a gene. The CDR3 is made up of 16 amino acids. The germline V gene has CDR1 MNHNS and CDR2 SASEGT. The CDR3 loop is CASRPTGGESYNEQFF. As DNA, the CDR3 is TGTGCCAGCAGGCCGACAGGGGGCGAATCCTACAATGAGCAGTTCTTC.

J is TRBJ2-4 and V is TRBV20-1, with 7 nucleotides matching TRBD2. Germline V gene sequence: CDR1 DFQATT, CDR2 SNEGSKA (reference sequence). The CDR3 contains 15 residues. The V gene end was trimmed by 1 base and the J gene end by 1 base; junction bases not matched to a gene: 4. The CDR3 sequence is CSARGGGFAKNIQYF. The CDR3 nucleotides read TGCAGTGCTAGAGGGGGGGGATTCGCCAAAAACATTCAGTACTTC.

This chain joins TRBV20-1 and TRBJ2-6; no clear D gene. The CDR3 loop spans 14 amino acids. The V end lost 4 bases, the J end lost 0 bases, and 7 bases lay between the germline ends. Germline lookup yields CDR1 DFQATT and CDR2 SNEGSKA (reference sequence). In DNA, the CDR3 is TGCAGTGCTACAGCCCACTCTGGGGCCAACGTCCTGACTTTC. Amino acid sequence: CSATAHSGANVLTF.

This clonotype occurred a few times. The chain is built from TRBV5-6 and TRBJ2-2; TRBD1 is a possible D gene (5 bases). The CDR3 is 17 residues long. Germline lookup yields CDR1 SGHDT and CDR2 YYEEEE. V shed 0 bases and J shed 7 bases, with 19 bases lying between them. The CDR3 loop is CASSLVTVTMLGGELFF. The CDR3 DNA reads as TGTGCCAGCAGCTTGGTGACAGTGACGATGTTGGGCGGGGAGCTGTTTTTT.

In its sample, this clonotype was seen a few times. This chain links TRBV20-1 with TRBJ1-2; D call uncertain. Germline V lookup: CDR1 DFQATT, CDR2 SNEGSKA (reference sequence). The CDR3 length is 13 residues. V gave up 7 bases and J gave up 1 base, with 13 bases separating them. As DNA, the CDR3 is TGCAGTGTTGCCCGATTTGGTAACTATGGCTACACCTTC. Protein product: CSVARFGNYGYTF.

The gene calls are TRBV5-1 and TRBJ2-3, with D possibly TRBD1 on 5 matching bases. The CDR3 length is 15 residues. Germline V gene data show CDR1 as SGHRS and CDR2 as YFSETQ. Trimming took off 2 bases at V and 2 bases at J, with 12 bases between the two ends. The CDR3: CASSLSLRVTDTQYF. The CDR3 region has the DNA TGCGCCAGCAGCTTATCTCTCAGGGTCACAGATACGCAGTATTTT.

There are a few counts of this clonotype. This chain joins TRBV5-6 and TRBJ1-2; D is uncertain. Trimming pared 4 bases from V and 2 bases from J, leaving 9 bases between. This CDR3 has 13 amino acids. Per germline, CDR1 SGHDT and CDR2 YYEEEE. As DNA, the CDR3 is TGTGCCAGCAGCGAGGGAACAAACTATGGCTACACCTTC. It translates to CASSEGTNYGYTF.

In its sample, this clonotype was seen a few times. The chain couples TRBV5-1 to TRBJ2-1; the match to TRBD1 covers 8 bases. After removal of 2 bases from V and 6 bases from J, the junction contained 7 bases not matched to a gene. The CDR3 totals 15 residues. Germline V gives CDR1 SGHRS, CDR2 YFSETQ. Here the CDR3 DNA reads TGCGCCAGCAGCTTTCAGGCCAGGGGGCTCAATGAGCAGTTCTTC. It translates to CASSFQARGLNEQFF.

This clonotype was counted only a few times. The V gene is TRBV28, the J gene TRBJ2-5, with no clear D. V lost 8 bases and J lost 4, with 14 bases in between. The CDR3 has 13 amino acids. Germline V gene data show CDR1 as MDHEN and CDR2 as SYDVKM. For the CDR3, the DNA is TGTGCCAGCTCCCCCGGCTCAGGAGAGACCCAGTACTTC. Translation: CASSPGSGETQYF.

Of note for this clonotype: The junction shows a germline mismatch at one end, possibly a read error. The V call is TRBV19, the J call TRBJ2-3; 11 positions match TRBD1. Germline values: CDR1 LNHDA, CDR2 SQIVND (reference sequence). The CDR3 totals 14 residues. Here the CDR3 reads CASRDRGKADTKYF. CDR3 bases: TGTGCCAGCCGGGACAGGGGGAAAGCAGATACGAAGTATTTT.

At least ten counts were recorded for this clonotype. The chain links TRBV5-1 to TRBJ2-3; weak D call: TRBD1 (5 bases). The CDR3 runs 15 residues. Per the germline V gene, CDR1 is SGHRS and CDR2 is YFSETQ. Trimming removed 3 bases at V and 3 bases at J, with 14 bases between. The CDR3, as DNA: TGCGCCAGCAGCTACGGACACTCCCTAACAGATACGCAGTATTTT. Its protein product is CASSYGHSLTDTQYF. The whole variable domain, remainder taken from reference TRBV5-1 and TRBJ2-3, is KAGVTQTPRYLIKTRGQQVTLSCSPISGHRSVSWYQQTPGQGLQFLFEYFSETQRNKGNFPGRFSGRQFSNSRSEMNVSTLELGDSALYLCASSYGHSLTDTQYFGPGTRLTVL.

V gene TRBV7-9 combines with J gene TRBJ2-3; no reliable D call. This CDR3 has 13 residues. V was shortened by 4 bases and J by 0 bases, with 5 bases between the two germline ends. Germline CDR1 and CDR2: SEHNR and FQNEAQ (reference sequence). CDR3 coding DNA: TGTGCCAGCAGCTCCGCTAGCACAGATACGCAGTATTTT. Its translation: CASSSASTDTQYF.

This clonotype was counted ten times or more. The chain employs TRBV7-8 and TRBJ2-1; 8 bases agree with TRBD1. The CDR3 length is 15 residues. Germline V gene sequence: CDR1 SGHVS, CDR2 FQNEAQ. Unmatched junction bases numbered 10, after V lost 5 bases and J lost 7 bases. This CDR3 reads CASSPHARGLNEQFF. DNA for the CDR3: TGTGCCAGCAGCCCGCACGCCAGGGGGCTAAATGAGCAGTTCTTC.

This clonotype has only a few counts. The rearrangement joins TRBV5-1 to TRBJ2-1; D possibly corresponds to TRBD2 (5 bases). Germline V gene sequence: CDR1 SGHRS, CDR2 YFSETQ. V shed 4 bases and J shed 5 bases, with 10 bases lying between them. This CDR3 region has 13 residues. In DNA form, the CDR3 reads TGCGCCAGCAGCCTGGACTTTAACAATGAGCAGTTCTTC. Protein sequence: CASSLDFNNEQFF.

This clonotype was picked up a small number of times. The chain employs TRBV5-1 and TRBJ2-1, with 11 bases lining up with TRBD1. This CDR3 is built from 17 residues. Germline-derived CDR1 and CDR2 are SGHRS and YFSETQ. V was pared by 3 bases and J by 1 base, with 6 bases of the junction left unmatched. CDR3 amino acids: CASSSGQGALSYNEQFF. The CDR3 DNA reads TGCGCCAGCAGCTCAGGACAGGGGGCTCTTTCCTACAATGAGCAGTTCTTC.

The chain has TRBV19 and TRBJ1-5, with a weak D call TRBD1 (5 bases). Germline CDR1 LNHDA, CDR2 SQIVND (reference sequence). This CDR3 has 15 residues. V lost 5 bases to trimming and J lost 4 bases, with 15 bases between them. CDR3 in DNA: TGTGCCAGTAGTGCGTGGGACGGGGGGAATCAGCCCCAGCATTTT. Translating gives CASSAWDGGNQPQHF.